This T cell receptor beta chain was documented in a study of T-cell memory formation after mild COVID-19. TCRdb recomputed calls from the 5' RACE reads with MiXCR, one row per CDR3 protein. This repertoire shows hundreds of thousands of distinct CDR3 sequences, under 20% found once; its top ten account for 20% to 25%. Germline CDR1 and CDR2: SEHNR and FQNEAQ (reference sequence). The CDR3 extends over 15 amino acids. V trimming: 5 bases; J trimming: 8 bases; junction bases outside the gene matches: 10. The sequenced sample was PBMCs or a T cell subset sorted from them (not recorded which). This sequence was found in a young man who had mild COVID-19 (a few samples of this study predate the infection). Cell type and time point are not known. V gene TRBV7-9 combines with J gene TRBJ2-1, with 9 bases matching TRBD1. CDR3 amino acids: CASSPHGTGLHEQFF. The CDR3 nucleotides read TGTGCCAGCAGCCCCCACGGGACAGGGTTACATGAGCAGTTCTTC. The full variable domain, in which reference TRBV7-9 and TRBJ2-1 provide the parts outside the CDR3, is DTGVSQNPRHKITKRGQNVTFRCDPISEHNRLYWYRQTLGQGPEFLTYFQNEAQLEKSRLLSDRFSAERPKGSFSTLEIQRTEQGDSAMYLCASSPHGTGLHEQFFGPGTRLTVL.